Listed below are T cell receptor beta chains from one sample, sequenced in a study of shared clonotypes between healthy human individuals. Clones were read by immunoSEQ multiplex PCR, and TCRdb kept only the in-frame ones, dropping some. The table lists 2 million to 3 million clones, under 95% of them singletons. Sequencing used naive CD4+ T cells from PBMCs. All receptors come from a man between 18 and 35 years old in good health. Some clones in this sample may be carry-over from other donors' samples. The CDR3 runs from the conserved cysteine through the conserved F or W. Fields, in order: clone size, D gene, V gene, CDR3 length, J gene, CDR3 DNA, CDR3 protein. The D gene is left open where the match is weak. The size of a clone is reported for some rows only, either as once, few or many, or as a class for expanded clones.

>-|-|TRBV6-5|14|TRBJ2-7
TGTGCCAGCAGCGAGACCGGGACCGCCTACGAGCAGTACTTC
CASSETGTAYEQYF
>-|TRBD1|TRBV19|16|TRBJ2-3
TGTGCCAGTAGCCGCGGGGACAGGGATATTACAGATACGCAGTATTTT
CASSRGDRDITDTQYF
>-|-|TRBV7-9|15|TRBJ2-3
TGTGCCAGCAGCTTACGTGAGTGGGCCACAGATACGCAGTATTTT
CASSLREWATDTQYF
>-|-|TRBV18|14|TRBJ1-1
TGTGCCAGCTCCCCGCCGAGGGGAAGAACTGAAGCTTTCTTT
CASSPPRGRTEAFF
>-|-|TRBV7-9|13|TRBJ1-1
TGTGCCAGCAGCTCTGACCAGGGAGGACAAGCTTTCTTT
CASSSDQGGQAFF
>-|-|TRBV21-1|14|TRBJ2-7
TGTGCCAGCAGCCCTAGGGGGAGCAGCTACGAGCAGTACTTC
CASSPRGSSYEQYF
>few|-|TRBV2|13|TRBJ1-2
TGTGCCAGCTTGGGAGAAACTAACTATGGCTACACCTTC
CASLGETNYGYTF
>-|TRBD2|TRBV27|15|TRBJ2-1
TGTGCCAGCAGCAGGGGACTAGCGGGAGTTAATGAGCAGTTCTTC
CASSRGLAGVNEQFF
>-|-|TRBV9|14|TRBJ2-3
TGTGCCAGCAGCGTAGAATCGGCCACAGATACGCAGTATTTT
CASSVESATDTQYF
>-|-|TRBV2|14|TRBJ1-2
TGTGCCAGCACTCAACAGGGTTTTAACTATGGCTACACCTTC
CASTQQGFNYGYTF
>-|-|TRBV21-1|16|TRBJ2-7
TGTGCCAGCAGCAATCTGCAGGGGAGCCCACGGGACGAGCAGTACTTC
CASSNLQGSPRDEQYF
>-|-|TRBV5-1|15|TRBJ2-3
TGCGCCAGCAGCTTGGTAACAGGATACACAGATACGCAGTATTTT
CASSLVTGYTDTQYF
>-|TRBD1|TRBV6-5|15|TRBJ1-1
TGTGCCAGCAGCTTAAACCGGGACAGGACTTCTGAAGCTTTCTTT
CASSLNRDRTSEAFF
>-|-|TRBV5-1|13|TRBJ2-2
TGCGCCAGCCGGGCGGGGTTCACCGGGGAGCTGTTTTTT
CASRAGFTGELFF
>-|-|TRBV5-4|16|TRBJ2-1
TGTGCCAGCAGCTTACGTCAGGGGTCGGCCTACAATGAGCAGTTCTTC
CASSLRQGSAYNEQFF
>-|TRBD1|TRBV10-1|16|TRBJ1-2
TGCGCCAGCAGTGGGGACAGTACTCCTCTGTTTTGCGGCTACACCTTC
CASSGDSTPLFCGYTF
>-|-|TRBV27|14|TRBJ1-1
TGTGCCAGCAGTTTAACCACCTCGGGAACCGGGGCTTTCTTT
CASSLTTSGTGAFF
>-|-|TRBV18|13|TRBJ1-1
TGTGCCAGCTCACGGGGGGGCCGGACTGAAGCTTTCTTT
CASSRGGRTEAFF
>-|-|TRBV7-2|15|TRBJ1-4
TGTGCCAGCAGCCCGCGGAGGGCAGGGTGGGAAAAACTGTTTTTT
CASSPRRAGWEKLFF
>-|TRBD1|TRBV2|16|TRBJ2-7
TGTGCCAGCAGTGTTAAGGACAGGGGTACGGGCTACGAGCAGTACTTC
CASSVKDRGTGYEQYF
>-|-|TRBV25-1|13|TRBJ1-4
TGTGCCAGCAGTGACGGGTTGGTTGAAAAACTGTTTTTT
CASSDGLVEKLFF
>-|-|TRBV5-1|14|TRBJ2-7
TGCGCCAGCAGCGTGGACACAGGAGGGTACGAGCAGTACTTC
CASSVDTGGYEQYF
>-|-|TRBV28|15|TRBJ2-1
TGTGCCAGCAGTTTAAGGAGGGACTCCTACAATGAGCAGTTCTTC
CASSLRRDSYNEQFF
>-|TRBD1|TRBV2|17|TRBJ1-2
TGTGCCAGCAGTGAACCACAGGGGGGAGCCGCTAACTATGGCTACACCTTC
CASSEPQGGAANYGYTF
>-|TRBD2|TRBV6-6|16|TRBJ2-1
TGTGCCAGCAGTCCCTGGTCTAGCGGGACCCACAATGAGCAGTTCTTC
CASSPWSSGTHNEQFF
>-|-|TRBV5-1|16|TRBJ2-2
TGCGCCAGCAGCGTGACTGGCTTAGGAGGTACCGGGGAGCTGTTTTTT
CASSVTGLGGTGELFF
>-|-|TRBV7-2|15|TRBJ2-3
TGTGCCAGCAGAAAGGTCCGGGCAGCCTTAGATACGCAGTATTTT
CASRKVRAALDTQYF
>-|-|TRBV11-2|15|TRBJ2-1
TGTGCCAGCAGCTTGAGCGATAGCTCCTACAATGAGCAGTTCTTC
CASSLSDSSYNEQFF